These T cell receptor beta chains were read from a single sample in a study of blood T cell repertoires in COVID-19. Here immunoSEQ multiplex PCR was the method, and the copy in TCRdb shows in-frame clones only, minus some. The table records roughly 130,000 clones, around 75% of them present only once. The sample consisted of peripheral blood. The receptors shown here come from a woman aged 70 to 79 with COVID-19, enrolled during active disease. The CDR3 runs from the conserved cysteine through the conserved F or W. Each record gives: V gene, J gene, clone size, D gene, CDR3 protein, CDR3 DNA. A D gene is named only where the DNA matches it firmly. The size field is filled for only some rows; it gives once, few, many or a size class.

V: TRBV19; J: TRBJ1-6; size: .; D: TRBD1; CDR3: CASSVQGQGRNSPLHF; DNA: TGTGCCAGTAGTGTCCAGGGACAGGGGAGAAATTCACCCCTCCACTTT
V: TRBV2; J: TRBJ2-4; size: few; D: TRBD2; CDR3: CASRGGLAGIKNIQYF; DNA: TGTGCCAGCAGAGGGGGGCTAGCGGGGATCAAAAACATTCAGTACTTC
V: TRBV6-2/TRBV6-3; J: TRBJ2-1; size: .; D: TRBD2; CDR3: CASSSGGSLAAEQFF; DNA: TGTGCCAGCAGCTCGGGGGGGTCGTTAGCCGCGGAGCAGTTCTTC
V: TRBV3-1/TRBV3-2; J: TRBJ2-2; size: .; D: .; CDR3: CASSQVSGELFF; DNA: TGTGCCAGCAGCCAAGTCTCCGGGGAGCTGTTTTTT
V: TRBV19; J: TRBJ2-3; size: .; D: TRBD1; CDR3: CASSMDRGGTDTQYF; DNA: TGTGCCAGTAGTATGGACAGGGGTGGCACAGATACGCAGTATTTT
V: TRBV5-1; J: TRBJ1-1; size: .; D: .; CDR3: CASSQDTGFRTEAFF; DNA: TGCGCCAGCAGCCAAGACACAGGGTTTCGAACTGAAGCTTTCTTT
V: TRBV7-2; J: TRBJ2-1; size: once; D: TRBD2; CDR3: CASSLGLAGRSSYNEQFF; DNA: TGTGCCAGCAGCTTAGGGCTAGCGGGGCGGAGCTCCTACAATGAGCAGTTCTTC
V: TRBV28; J: TRBJ2-1; size: .; D: TRBD2; CDR3: CASQASGTYNEQFF; DNA: TGTGCCAGCCAGGCTAGCGGGACTTACAATGAGCAGTTCTTC
V: TRBV3-1/TRBV3-2; J: TRBJ2-7; size: .; D: TRBD2; CDR3: CASSQGASGRIYEQYF; DNA: TGTGCCAGCAGCCAAGGAGCTAGCGGGAGGATCTACGAGCAGTACTTC
V: TRBV27; J: TRBJ2-2; size: .; D: .; CDR3: CASSNRNTGELFF; DNA: TGTGCCAGCAGCAACAGGAACACCGGGGAGCTGTTTTTT
V: TRBV20-1; J: TRBJ2-3; size: once; D: TRBD2; CDR3: CSASGLAGADTDTQYF; DNA: TGCAGTGCTAGTGGACTAGCGGGGGCTGACACAGATACGCAGTATTTT
V: TRBV12-3/TRBV12-4; J: TRBJ1-1; size: .; D: .; CDR3: CASSFPRNTEAFF; DNA: TGTGCCAGCAGTTTTCCGAGGAACACTGAAGCTTTCTTT
V: TRBV4-1; J: TRBJ1-5; size: once; D: TRBD1; CDR3: CASSQEGQGAPQPQHF; DNA: TGCGCCAGCAGCCAAGAAGGACAGGGGGCCCCCCAGCCCCAGCATTTT
V: TRBV4-1; J: TRBJ1-6; size: .; D: .; CDR3: CASSQDARALHF; DNA: TGCGCCAGCAGCCAAGATGCGAGAGCCCTCCACTTT
V: TRBV29-1; J: TRBJ2-7; size: .; D: TRBD1; CDR3: CSVERGGRGLYEQYF; DNA: TGCAGCGTTGAACGAGGCGGCAGGGGGCTCTACGAGCAGTACTTC
V: TRBV7-2; J: TRBJ2-6; size: .; D: .; CDR3: CASSIDSSGANVLTF; DNA: TGTGCCAGCAGCATAGACAGCTCTGGGGCCAACGTCCTGACTTTC
V: TRBV28; J: TRBJ2-7; size: once; D: .; CDR3: CASSHVAYEQYF; DNA: TGTGCCAGCAGCCACGTGGCATACGAGCAGTACTTC
V: TRBV18; J: TRBJ2-3; size: .; D: .; CDR3: CASSPGGGSTDTQYF; DNA: TGTGCCAGCTCACCGGGGGGAGGAAGCACAGATACGCAGTATTTT